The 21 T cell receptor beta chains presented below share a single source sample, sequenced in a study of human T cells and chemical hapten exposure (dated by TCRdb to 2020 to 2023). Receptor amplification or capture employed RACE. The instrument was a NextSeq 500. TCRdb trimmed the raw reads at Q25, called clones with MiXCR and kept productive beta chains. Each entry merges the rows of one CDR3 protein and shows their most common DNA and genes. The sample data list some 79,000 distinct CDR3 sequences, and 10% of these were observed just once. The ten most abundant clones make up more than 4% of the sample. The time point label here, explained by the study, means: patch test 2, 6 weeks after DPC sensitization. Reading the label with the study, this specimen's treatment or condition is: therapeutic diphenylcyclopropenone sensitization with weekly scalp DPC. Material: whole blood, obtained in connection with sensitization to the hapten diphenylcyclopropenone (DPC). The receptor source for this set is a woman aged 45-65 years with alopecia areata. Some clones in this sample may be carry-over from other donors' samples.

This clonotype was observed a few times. The CDR3 bases are TGTGCCAGCATCTATCGAGAGACCCAGTACTTC. The encoded protein is CASIYRETQYF. The V gene is TRBV28, the J gene TRBJ2-5; D not certain. The CDR3 runs to 11 residues. Trimming shortened V by 7 bases and J by 4 bases, and 7 bases separated the two germline ends. Per the germline V gene, CDR1 is MDHEN and CDR2 is SYDVKM.

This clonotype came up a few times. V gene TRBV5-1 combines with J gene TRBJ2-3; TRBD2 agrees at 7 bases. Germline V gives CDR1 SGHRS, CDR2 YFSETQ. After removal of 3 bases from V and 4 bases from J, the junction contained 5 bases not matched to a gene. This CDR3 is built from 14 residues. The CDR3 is CASSSGTTPDTQYF. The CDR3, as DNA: TGCGCCAGCAGCTCCGGGACTACTCCAGATACGCAGTATTTT.

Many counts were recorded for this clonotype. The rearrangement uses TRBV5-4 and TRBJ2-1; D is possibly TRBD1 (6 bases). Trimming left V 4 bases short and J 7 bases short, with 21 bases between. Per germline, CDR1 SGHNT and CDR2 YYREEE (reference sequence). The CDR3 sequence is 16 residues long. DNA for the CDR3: TGTGCCAGCAGCCCCTTAGCCCTGTCGGGGACAAATGAGCAGTTCTTC. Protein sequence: CASSPLALSGTNEQFF. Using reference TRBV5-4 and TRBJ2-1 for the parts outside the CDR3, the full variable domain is ETGVTQSPTHLIKTRGQQVTLRCSSQSGHNTVSWYQQALGQGPQFIFQYYREEENGRGNFPPRFSGLQFPNYSSELNVNALELDDSALYLCASSPLALSGTNEQFFGPGTRLTVL.

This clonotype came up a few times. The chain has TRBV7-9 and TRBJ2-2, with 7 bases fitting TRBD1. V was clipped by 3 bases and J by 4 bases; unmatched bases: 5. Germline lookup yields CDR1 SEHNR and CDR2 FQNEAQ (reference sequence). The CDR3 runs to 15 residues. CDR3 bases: TGTGCCAGCAGCTTCAGACAGGGTGGCACCGGGGAGCTGTTTTTT. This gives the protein CASSFRQGGTGELFF.

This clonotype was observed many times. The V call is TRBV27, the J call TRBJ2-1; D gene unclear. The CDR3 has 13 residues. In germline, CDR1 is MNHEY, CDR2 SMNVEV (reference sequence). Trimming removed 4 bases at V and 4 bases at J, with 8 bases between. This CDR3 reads CASSSTLYNEQFF. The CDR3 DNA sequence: TGTGCCAGCAGTTCGACATTATACAATGAGCAGTTCTTC.

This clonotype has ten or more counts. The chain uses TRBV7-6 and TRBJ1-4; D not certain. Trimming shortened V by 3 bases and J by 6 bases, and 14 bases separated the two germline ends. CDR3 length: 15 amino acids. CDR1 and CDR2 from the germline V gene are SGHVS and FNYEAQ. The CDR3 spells CASSFGAGRDEKLFF. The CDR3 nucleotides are TGTGCCAGCAGCTTCGGTGCGGGAAGAGATGAAAAACTGTTTTTT.

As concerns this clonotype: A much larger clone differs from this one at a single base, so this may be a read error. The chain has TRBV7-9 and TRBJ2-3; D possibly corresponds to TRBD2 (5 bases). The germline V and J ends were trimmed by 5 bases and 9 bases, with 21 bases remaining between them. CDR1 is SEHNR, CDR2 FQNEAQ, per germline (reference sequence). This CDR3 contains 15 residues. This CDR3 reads CASSPVNAGPNTQYF. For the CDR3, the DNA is TGTGCCAGCAGCCCAGTTAATGCGGGCCCGAACACGCAGTATTTT.

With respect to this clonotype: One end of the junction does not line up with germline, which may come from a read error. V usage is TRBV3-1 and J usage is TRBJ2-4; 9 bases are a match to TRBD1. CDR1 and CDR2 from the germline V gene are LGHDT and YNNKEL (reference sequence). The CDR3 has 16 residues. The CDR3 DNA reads TGTGCCACCAGCCAAGGACAGGGGATAGCCAAAAACATTCAGTACTTC. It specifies CATSQGQGIAKNIQYF.

CDR3 sequence reads: CASSFSPDSGAETQYF. In DNA, the CDR3 is TGTGCCAGCAGCTTTTCGCCCGATAGCGGAGCTGAGACCCAGTACTTC. The chain recombines TRBV5-4 with TRBJ2-5; weak D call: TRBD2 (6 bases). Germline CDR1 and CDR2: SGHNT and YYREEE (reference sequence). This CDR3 has 16 amino acids. Trimming took 2 bases from V and 5 from J, leaving 19 bases between them. Full variable domain (rest looked up from reference TRBV5-4 and TRBJ2-5): ETGVTQSPTHLIKTRGQQVTLRCSSQSGHNTVSWYQQALGQGPQFIFQYYREEENGRGNFPPRFSGLQFPNYSSELNVNALELDDSALYLCASSFSPDSGAETQYFGPGTRLLVL.

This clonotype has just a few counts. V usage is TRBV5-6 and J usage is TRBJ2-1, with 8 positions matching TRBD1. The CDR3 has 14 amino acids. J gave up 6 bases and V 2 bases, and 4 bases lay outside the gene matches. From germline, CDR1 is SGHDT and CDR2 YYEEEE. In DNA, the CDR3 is TGTGCCAGCAGCTTTCTAGGGACAGGCAATGAGCAGTTCTTC. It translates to CASSFLGTGNEQFF.

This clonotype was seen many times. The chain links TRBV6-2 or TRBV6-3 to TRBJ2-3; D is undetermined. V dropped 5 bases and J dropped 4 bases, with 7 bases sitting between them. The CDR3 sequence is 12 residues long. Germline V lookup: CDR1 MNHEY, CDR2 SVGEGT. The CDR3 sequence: CASSLPPDTQYF. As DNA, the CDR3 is TGTGCCAGCAGTCTTCCCCCAGATACGCAGTATTTT.

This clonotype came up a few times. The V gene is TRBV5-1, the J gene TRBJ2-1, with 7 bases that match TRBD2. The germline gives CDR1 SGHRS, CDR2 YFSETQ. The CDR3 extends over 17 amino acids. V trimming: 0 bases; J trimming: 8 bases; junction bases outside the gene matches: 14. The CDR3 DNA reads TGCGCCAGCAGCTTGGCCGAAATGGGAGGGCCGTCTCATGAGCAGTTCTTC. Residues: CASSLAEMGGPSHEQFF.

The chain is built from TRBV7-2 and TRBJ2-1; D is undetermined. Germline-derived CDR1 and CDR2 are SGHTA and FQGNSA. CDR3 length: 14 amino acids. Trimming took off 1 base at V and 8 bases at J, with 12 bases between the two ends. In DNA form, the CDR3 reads TGTGCCAGCAGCTTAGTCCCCCGTCGGGATGAGCAGTTCTTC. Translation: CASSLVPRRDEQFF.

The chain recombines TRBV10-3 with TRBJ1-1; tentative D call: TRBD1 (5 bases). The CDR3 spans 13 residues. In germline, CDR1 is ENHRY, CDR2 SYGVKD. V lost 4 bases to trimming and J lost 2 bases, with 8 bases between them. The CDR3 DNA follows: TGTGCCATCAGTGGGGGGGGTAACACTGAAGCTTTCTTT. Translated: CAISGGGNTEAFF.

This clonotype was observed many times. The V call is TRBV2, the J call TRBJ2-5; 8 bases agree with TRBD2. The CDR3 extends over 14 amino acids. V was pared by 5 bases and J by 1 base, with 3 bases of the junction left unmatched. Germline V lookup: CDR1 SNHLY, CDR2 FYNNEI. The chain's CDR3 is CASSPGTSQETQYF. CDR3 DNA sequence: TGTGCCAGCAGTCCCGGGACTAGCCAAGAGACCCAGTACTTC.

The CDR3: CASSMTSGRPSGQFF. CDR3 sequence (DNA): TGTGCCAGCTCGATGACTAGCGGGAGGCCCTCGGGGCAGTTCTTC. The chain employs TRBV6-5 and TRBJ2-1; 13 nucleotides align to TRBD2. CDR1 and CDR2 (germline): MNHEY, SVGAGI. J was trimmed by 12 bases and V by 8 bases; bases with no gene match: 13. CDR3 length equals 15 residues.

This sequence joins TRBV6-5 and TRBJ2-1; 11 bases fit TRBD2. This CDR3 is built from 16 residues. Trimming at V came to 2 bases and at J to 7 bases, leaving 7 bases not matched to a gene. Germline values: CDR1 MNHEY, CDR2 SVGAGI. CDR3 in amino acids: CASSYATSGRTNEQFF. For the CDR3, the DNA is TGTGCCAGCAGTTACGCAACTAGCGGGAGAACGAATGAGCAGTTCTTC.

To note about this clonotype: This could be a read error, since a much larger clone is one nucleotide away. In nucleotides, the CDR3 is TGTGCCGTGACCGGGACAGGCGCCTACGAGCGGTACTTC. This gives the protein CAVTGTGAYERYF. This chain links TRBV6-6 with TRBJ2-7, with TRBD1 matching over 8 bases. Germline-derived CDR1 and CDR2 are MNHNY and SVGAGI (reference sequence). The CDR3 has 13 amino acids.

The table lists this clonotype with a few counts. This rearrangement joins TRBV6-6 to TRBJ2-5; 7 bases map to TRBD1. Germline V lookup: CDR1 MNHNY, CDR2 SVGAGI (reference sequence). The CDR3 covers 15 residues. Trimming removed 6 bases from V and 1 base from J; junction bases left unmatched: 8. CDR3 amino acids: CASSSTGIAQETQYF. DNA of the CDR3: TGTGCCAGCAGCTCGACAGGGATAGCCCAAGAGACCCAGTACTTC.

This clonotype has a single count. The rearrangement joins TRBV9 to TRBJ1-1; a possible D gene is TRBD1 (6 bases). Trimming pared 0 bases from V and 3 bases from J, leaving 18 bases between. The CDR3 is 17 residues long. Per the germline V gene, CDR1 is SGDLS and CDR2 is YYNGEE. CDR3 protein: CASSVDSPTGIDTEAFF. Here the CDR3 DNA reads TGTGCCAGCAGCGTAGATTCCCCGACAGGTATAGACACTGAAGCTTTCTTT.

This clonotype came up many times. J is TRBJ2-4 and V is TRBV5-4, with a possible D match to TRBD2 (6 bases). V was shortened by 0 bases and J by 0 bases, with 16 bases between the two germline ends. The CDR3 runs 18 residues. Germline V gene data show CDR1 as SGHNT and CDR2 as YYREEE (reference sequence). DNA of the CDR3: TGTGCCAGCAGCTTGGTCTATTCATCGGGACTAGCCAAAAACATTCAGTACTTC. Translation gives CASSLVYSSGLAKNIQYF.